This T cell receptor (beta chain) was documented in a study of graft-versus-host responses after intestinal transplantation. General study findings and limits: Maximum circulating GvH clone levels tracked with early post-transplant HvG decreases.

Grafts had their tissue processed, releasing intraepithelial and lamina propria lymphocytes. Generated by immunoSEQ multiplex PCR, the TCRdb table keeps only in-frame clones and is missing some. The data show about 15,000 clones, around two thirds seen once. A note on this clone: Antigen: not known.

The specimen was ileum tissue, collected 14 days after transplant. The sequence derives from a human patient who received an intestinal transplant, so some T cells may come from the graft donor.

This chain's CDR3 is CASNTGTVNTGELFF. CDR3 sequence (DNA): TGTGCCAGCAACACCGGGACGGTGAACACCGGGGAGCTGTTTTTT. The J gene is TRBJ2-2, the V gene TRBV9, with D perhaps being TRBD1 or TRBD2 (5 bases each). Trimming took 6 bases from V and 1 from J, leaving 13 bases between them. This CDR3 has 15 residues. Germline assignment: CDR1 SGDLS and CDR2 YYNGEE.